The clone carrying this TCR beta chain was found once. Antigen unknown. The entry originates in a study of cytomegalovirus exposure and HLA in healthy donors. Study results and limitations: Previous analysis showed most TCR beta V segments were productive about 90% or about 30% of the time.

13 Jbeta primers and 60 Vbeta primers were used for the PCR. Assay used: immunoSEQ multiplex PCR; TCRdb lists only in-frame clones, some missing. The data hold 120,000 or so clones, with more than 65% observed a single time. This CDR3 has 13 residues. Germline V gene lookup returns CDR1 ENHRY and CDR2 SYGVKD. V was clipped by 6 bases and J by 6 bases; unmatched bases: 2. This sequence joins TRBV10-3 and TRBJ1-5; 10 positions match TRBD1. This clonotype was sampled from a man younger than 35 in good health and CMV-seronegative. Sequencing was done on a sample of PBMCs. This CDR3 reads CAIRRDRGQPQHF. DNA of the CDR3: TGTGCCATCAGGCGGGACAGGGGTCAGCCCCAGCATTTT.